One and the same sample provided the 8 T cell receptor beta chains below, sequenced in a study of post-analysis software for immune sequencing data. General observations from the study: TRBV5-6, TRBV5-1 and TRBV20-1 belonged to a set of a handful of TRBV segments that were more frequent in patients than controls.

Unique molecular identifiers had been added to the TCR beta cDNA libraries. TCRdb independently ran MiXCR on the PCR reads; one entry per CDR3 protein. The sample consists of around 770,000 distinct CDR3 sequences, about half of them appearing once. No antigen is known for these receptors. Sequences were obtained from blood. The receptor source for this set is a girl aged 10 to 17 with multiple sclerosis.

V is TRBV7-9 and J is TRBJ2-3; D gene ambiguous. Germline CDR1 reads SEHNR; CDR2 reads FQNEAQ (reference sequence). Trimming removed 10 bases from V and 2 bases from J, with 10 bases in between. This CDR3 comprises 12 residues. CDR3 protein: CAKGFPTDTQYF. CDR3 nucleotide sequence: TGTGCCAAAGGATTCCCCACAGATACGCAGTATTTT. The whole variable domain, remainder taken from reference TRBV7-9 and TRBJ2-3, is DTGVSQNPRHKITKRGQNVTFRCDPISEHNRLYWYRQTLGQGPEFLTYFQNEAQLEKSRLLSDRFSAERPKGSFSTLEIQRTEQGDSAMYLCAKGFPTDTQYFGPGTRLTVL.

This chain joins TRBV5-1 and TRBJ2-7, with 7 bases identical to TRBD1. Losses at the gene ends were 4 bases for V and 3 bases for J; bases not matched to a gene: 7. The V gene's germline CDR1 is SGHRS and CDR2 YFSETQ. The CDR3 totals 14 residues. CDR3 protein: CASSAPGQFYEQYF. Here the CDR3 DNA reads TGCGCCAGCAGCGCACCGGGACAGTTCTACGAGCAGTACTTC.

CDR3 nucleotides: TGCAGTGTTGGACTAGCGGGTCCCATGTGGGATGAGCAGTTCTTC. It specifies CSVGLAGPMWDEQFF. The genes are TRBV20-1 and TRBJ2-1; TRBD2 matches at 11 bases. V shed 7 bases, J shed 8 bases, and the junction held 13 bases outside the gene matches. The CDR3 spans 15 residues. CDR1 and CDR2 (germline): DFQATT, SNEGSKA (reference sequence).

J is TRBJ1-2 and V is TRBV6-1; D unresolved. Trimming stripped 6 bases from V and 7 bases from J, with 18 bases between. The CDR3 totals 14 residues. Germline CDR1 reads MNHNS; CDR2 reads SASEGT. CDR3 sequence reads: CASRLTAGVLGYTF. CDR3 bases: TGTGCCAGCAGGTTAACGGCCGGGGTTCTTGGCTACACCTTC.

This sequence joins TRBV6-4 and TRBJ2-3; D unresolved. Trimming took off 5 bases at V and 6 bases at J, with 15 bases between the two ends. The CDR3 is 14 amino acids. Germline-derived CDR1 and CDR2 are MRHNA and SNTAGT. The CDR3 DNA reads TGTGCCAGCAGTATAGACTCCAGTCAGGATACGCAGTATTTT. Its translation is CASSIDSSQDTQYF.

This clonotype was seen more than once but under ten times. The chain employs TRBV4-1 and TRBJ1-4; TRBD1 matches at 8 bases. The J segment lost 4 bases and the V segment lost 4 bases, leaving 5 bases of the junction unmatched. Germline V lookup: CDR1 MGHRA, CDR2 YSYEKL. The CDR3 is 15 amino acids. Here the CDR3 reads CASSPTGQDNEKLFF. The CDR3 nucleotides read TGCGCCAGCAGCCCAACGGGACAGGATAATGAAAAACTGTTTTTT.

The CDR3 DNA reads as TGCGCCAGCAGCTTGGGGGAGGGCGACGAGCAGTACTTC. Translating it yields CASSLGEGDEQYF. V and J are TRBV5-1 and TRBJ2-7, with 7 bases that match TRBD2. This CDR3 is 13 amino acids long. Germline CDR1 SGHRS, CDR2 YFSETQ. V was clipped by 0 bases and J by 5 bases; unmatched bases: 2.

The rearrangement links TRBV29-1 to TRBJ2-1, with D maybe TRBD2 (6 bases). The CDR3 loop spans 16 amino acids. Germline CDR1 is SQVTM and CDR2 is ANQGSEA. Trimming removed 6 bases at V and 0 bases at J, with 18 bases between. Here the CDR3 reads CSVANLALSSYNEQFF. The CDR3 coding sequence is TGCAGCGTCGCGAACCTAGCGCTGAGCTCCTACAATGAGCAGTTCTTC.